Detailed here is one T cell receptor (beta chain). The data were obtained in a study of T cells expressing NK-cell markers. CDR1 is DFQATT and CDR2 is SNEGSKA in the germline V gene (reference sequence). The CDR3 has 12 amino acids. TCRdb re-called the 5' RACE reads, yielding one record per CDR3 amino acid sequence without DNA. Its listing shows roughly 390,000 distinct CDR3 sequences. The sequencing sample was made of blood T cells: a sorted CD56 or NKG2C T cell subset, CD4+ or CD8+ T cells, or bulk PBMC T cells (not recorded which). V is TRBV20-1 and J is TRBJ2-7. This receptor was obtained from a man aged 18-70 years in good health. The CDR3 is CSAPNLYGEQYF.